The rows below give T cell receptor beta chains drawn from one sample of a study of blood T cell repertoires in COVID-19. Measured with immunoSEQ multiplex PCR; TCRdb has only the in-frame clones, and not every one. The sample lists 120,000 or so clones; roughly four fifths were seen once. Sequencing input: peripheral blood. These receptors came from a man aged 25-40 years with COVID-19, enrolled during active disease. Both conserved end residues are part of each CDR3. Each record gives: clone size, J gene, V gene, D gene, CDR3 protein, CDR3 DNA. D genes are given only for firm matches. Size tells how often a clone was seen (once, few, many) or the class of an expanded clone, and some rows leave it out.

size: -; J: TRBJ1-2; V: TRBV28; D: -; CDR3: CASSFRGTPNYGYTF; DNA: TGTGCCAGCAGTTTTAGAGGGACACCTAACTATGGCTACACCTTC
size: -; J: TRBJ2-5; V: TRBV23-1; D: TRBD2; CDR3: CASSQSVASGGALEETQYF; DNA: TGCGCCAGCAGTCAATCCGTCGCTAGCGGGGGGGCGTTGGAAGAGACCCAGTACTTC
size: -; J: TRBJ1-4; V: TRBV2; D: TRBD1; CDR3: CAREGGPPGSNEKLFF; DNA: TGTGCCAGGGAAGGGGGCCCACCGGGGTCAAATGAAAAACTGTTTTTT
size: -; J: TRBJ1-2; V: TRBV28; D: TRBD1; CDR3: CASSSTRDRLSPAGGYTF; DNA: TGTGCCAGCAGCTCTACCCGGGACAGGTTATCGCCAGCTGGGGGCTACACCTTC
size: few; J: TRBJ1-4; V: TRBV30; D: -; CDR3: CAWSVPRVNEKLFF; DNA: TGTGCCTGGAGTGTACCCAGGGTTAATGAAAAACTGTTTTTT
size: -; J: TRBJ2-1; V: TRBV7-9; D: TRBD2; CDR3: CASSFMLAGGPSSYNEQFF; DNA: TGTGCCAGCAGCTTTATGCTAGCGGGAGGGCCCTCTTCCTACAATGAGCAGTTCTTC
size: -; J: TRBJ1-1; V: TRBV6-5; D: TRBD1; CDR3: CASRPDRVGTEAFF; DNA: TGTGCCAGCAGACCAGACAGGGTTGGGACTGAAGCTTTCTTT
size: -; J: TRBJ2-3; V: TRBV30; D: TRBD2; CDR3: CAWSVGGLAGTDTQYF; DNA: TGTGCCTGGAGTGTAGGGGGACTAGCGGGCACAGATACGCAGTATTTT
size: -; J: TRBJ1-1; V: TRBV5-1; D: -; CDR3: CASSSRLMNTEAFF; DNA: TGCGCCAGCAGCTCGAGGCTTATGAACACTGAAGCTTTCTTT
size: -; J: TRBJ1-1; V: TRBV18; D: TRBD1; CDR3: CASSRQGTDTEAFF; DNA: TGTGCCAGCTCACGACAGGGTACGGACACTGAAGCTTTCTTT
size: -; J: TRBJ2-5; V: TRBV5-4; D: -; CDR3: CASKRGGTETQYF; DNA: TGTGCCAGCAAAAGGGGGGGCACGGAGACCCAGTACTTC
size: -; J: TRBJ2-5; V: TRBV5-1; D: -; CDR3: CASSRGTVQETQYF; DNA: TGCGCCAGCAGCCGCGGGACCGTTCAAGAGACCCAGTACTTC
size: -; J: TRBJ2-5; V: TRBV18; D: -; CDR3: CASSPGASQETQYF; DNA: TGTGCCAGCTCACCGGGGGCGTCACAAGAGACCCAGTACTTC
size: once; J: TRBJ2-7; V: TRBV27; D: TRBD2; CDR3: CASSFFGGGNSYEQYF; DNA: TGTGCCAGCAGTTTTTTTGGGGGGGGAAACTCCTACGAGCAGTACTTC
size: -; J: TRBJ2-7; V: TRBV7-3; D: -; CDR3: CASSLNDRSEQYF; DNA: TGTGCCAGCAGCTTAAACGACAGGAGCGAGCAGTACTTC
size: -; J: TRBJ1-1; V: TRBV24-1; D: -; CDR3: CATSDLMEGSGAFF; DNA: TGTGCCACCAGTGATTTGATGGAGGGTTCGGGGGCTTTCTTT
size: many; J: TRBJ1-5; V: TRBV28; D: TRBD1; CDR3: CASSSGDRDQPQHF; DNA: TGTGCCAGCAGTTCCGGCGACAGGGACCAGCCCCAGCATTTT
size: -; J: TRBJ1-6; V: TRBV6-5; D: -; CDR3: CASSYSNQRPLHF; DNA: TGTGCCAGCAGTTACTCGAATCAACGGCCCCTCCACTTT
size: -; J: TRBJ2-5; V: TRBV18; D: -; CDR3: CASSPRTGVGETQYF; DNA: TGTGCCAGCTCACCACGTACGGGAGTAGGAGAGACCCAGTACTTC
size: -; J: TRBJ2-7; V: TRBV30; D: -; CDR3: CAWSKGLLYEQYF; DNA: TGTGCCTGGAGTAAGGGGCTGCTATACGAGCAGTACTTC
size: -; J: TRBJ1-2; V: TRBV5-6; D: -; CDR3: CASSPGLNSYGYTF; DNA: TGTGCCAGCAGCCCAGGGTTAAACAGCTATGGCTACACCTTC
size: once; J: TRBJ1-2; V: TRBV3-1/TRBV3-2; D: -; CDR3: CASSQRGGGDGYTF; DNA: TGTGCCAGCAGCCAAAGAGGCGGGGGGGACGGCTACACCTTC
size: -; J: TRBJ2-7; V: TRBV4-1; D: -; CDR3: CASSHPGPQYF; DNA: TGCGCCAGCAGCCACCCAGGGCCGCAGTACTTC
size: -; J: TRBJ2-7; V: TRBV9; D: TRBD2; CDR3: CASSVSSGGTYEQYF; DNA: TGTGCCAGCAGCGTCTCTAGCGGGGGAACCTACGAGCAGTACTTC
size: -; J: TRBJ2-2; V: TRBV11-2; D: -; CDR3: CASSLGGATGGELFF; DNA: TGTGCCAGCAGCTTAGGGGGAGCTACTGGCGGGGAGCTGTTTTTT
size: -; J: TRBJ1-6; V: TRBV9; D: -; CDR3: CASSAFLTGVQNSPLHF; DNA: TGTGCCAGCAGCGCGTTCCTCACAGGAGTTCAGAATTCACCCCTCCACTTT
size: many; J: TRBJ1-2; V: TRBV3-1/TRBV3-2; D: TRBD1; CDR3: CASSGTGIGYTF; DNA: TGTGCCAGCTCCGGGACAGGGATAGGCTACACCTTC
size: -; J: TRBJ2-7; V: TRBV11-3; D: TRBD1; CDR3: CASSLGDSSSYEQYF; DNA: TGTGCCAGCAGCTTAGGGGACAGCAGCTCCTACGAGCAGTACTTC
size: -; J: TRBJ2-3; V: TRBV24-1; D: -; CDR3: CATSDPFSVDTQYF; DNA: TGTGCCACCAGTGACCCATTCAGCGTAGATACGCAGTATTTT
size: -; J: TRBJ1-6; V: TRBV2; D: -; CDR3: CASSERAASTGSPLHF; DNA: TGTGCCAGCAGTGAACGAGCGGCATCAACGGGGTCACCCCTCCACTTT
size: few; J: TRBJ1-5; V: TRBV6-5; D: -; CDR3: CASGQGFHQPQHF; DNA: TGTGCCAGCGGTCAGGGGTTCCATCAGCCCCAGCATTTT